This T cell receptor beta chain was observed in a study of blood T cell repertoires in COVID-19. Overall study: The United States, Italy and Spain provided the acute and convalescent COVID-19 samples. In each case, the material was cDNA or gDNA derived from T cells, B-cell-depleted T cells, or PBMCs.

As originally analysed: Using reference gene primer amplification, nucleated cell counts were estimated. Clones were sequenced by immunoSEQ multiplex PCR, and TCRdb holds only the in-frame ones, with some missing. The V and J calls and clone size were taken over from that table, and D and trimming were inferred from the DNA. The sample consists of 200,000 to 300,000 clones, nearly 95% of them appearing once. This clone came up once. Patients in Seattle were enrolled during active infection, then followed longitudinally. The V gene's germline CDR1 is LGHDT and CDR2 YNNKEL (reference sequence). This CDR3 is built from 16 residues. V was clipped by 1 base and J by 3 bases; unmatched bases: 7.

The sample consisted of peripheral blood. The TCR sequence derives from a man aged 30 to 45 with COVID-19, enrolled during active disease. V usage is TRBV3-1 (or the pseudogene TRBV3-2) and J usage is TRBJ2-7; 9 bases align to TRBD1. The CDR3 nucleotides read TGTGCCAGCAGCCAAGGCGATCCGGGACAGGGCTACGAGCAGTACTTC. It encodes CASSQGDPGQGYEQYF.